This TCR beta chain appears in the sequencing data of a study of cytotoxic CD8 clonotypes in ibrutinib-treated CLL. Study context: In all, under twelve patients were relapsed/refractory, approximately 15 were treatment-naive and about 18 were IGHV unmutated. Results showed approximately 25 partial and 2 complete responses; following median 68 months, approximately 14 remained remitted, roughly 12 advanced.

The ends lost 4 bases at V and 4 bases at J; junction bases unmatched: 3. Germline V gene lookup returns CDR1 SGHDT and CDR2 YYEEEE. CDR3 length: 14 residues. Only in-frame clones appear in the TCRdb table, and some are missing; sequencing was by immunoSEQ multiplex PCR. The table records approximately 57,000 clones, roughly 50% of them present only once. Regarding this clone: Its antigen is currently unknown.

General study findings and limits: Samples from sustained-remission and progressing patients were taken at different times. Higher clonality was seen at ibrutinib response and a return toward baseline at progression.

The V and J genes are TRBV5-6 and TRBJ2-2, with 8 bases aligning to TRBD2. The receptor was isolated from a human donor with chronic lymphocytic leukemia. This specimen consisted of PBMCs, obtained after 24 months of ibrutinib treatment. CDR3 DNA: TGTGCCAGCAGCCCGGGAGGGGGCACCGGGGAGCTGTTTTTT. It yields the protein CASSPGGGTGELFF.